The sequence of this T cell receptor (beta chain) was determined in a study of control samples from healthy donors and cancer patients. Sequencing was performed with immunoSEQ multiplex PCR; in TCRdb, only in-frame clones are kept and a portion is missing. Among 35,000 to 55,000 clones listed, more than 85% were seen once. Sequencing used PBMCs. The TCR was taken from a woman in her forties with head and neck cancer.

CDR3 protein: CASSVRAGVFDTQYF. The CDR3, as DNA: TGTGCCAGCAGCGTACGGGCGGGAGTGTTCGATACGCAGTATTTT. The rearrangement links TRBV9 to TRBJ2-3; 7 nucleotides match TRBD2. This CDR3 spans 15 amino acids. Germline V lookup: CDR1 SGDLS, CDR2 YYNGEE. V shed 1 base, J shed 6 bases, and the junction held 8 bases outside the gene matches.